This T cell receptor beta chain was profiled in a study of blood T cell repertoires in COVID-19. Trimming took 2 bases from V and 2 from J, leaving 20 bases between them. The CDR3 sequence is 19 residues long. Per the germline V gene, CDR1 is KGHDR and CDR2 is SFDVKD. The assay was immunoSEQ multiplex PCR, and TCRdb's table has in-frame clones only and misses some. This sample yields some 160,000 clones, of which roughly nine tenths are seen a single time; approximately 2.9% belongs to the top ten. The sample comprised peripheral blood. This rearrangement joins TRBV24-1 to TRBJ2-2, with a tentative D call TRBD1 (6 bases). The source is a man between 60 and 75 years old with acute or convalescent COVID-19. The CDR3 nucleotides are TGTGCCACCAGTGATTCCGCCAAACCGGGACACTTAAACACCGGGGAGCTGTTTTTT. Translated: CATSDSAKPGHLNTGELFF.